Following are 30 T cell receptor beta chains from one sample sequenced in a study of blood T cell repertoires in COVID-19. Assay: immunoSEQ multiplex PCR; the TCRdb copy retains only in-frame clones and omits some. The table shows some 280,000 clones, with around 90% occurring only once. Sequencing was done on a sample of peripheral blood. The source of these receptors is a woman between 40 and 55 years old who had recovered from COVID-19.

This clone was seen a few times. The V call is TRBV4-1, the J call TRBJ2-1, with D tentatively TRBD2 (5 bases). CDR1 MGHRA and CDR2 YSYEKL come from the germline V gene. CDR3 size: 15 residues. The V end was cut by 3 bases, the J end by 4 bases, with 13 bases between. CDR3 sequence: CASSQASGSYNEQFF. Here the CDR3 DNA reads TGCGCCAGCAGCCAGGCTTCGGGGTCTTACAATGAGCAGTTCTTC.

The chain employs TRBV7-2 and TRBJ1-4; D gene uncertain. Trimming removed 4 bases from V and 0 bases from J, with 6 bases in between. The germline V gene has CDR1 SGHTA and CDR2 FQGNSA. This CDR3 spans 14 amino acids. The CDR3 spells CASSSHATNEKLFF. CDR3 nucleotide sequence: TGTGCCAGCAGCTCACATGCAACTAATGAAAAACTGTTTTTT.

This rearrangement joins TRBV7-6 to TRBJ1-2, with 12 bases that match TRBD1. CDR1 and CDR2 (germline): SGHVS, FNYEAQ. Trimming cost V 5 bases and J 6 bases; bases outside gene matches: 10. This CDR3 spans 16 amino acids. CDR3 DNA sequence: TGTGCCAGCAGCCAACTACCGGGACAGGGGGCAGATGGCTACACCTTC. It encodes CASSQLPGQGADGYTF.

The V gene is TRBV12-3 or TRBV12-4, the J gene TRBJ2-1, with no clear D. The CDR3 sequence is 11 residues long. Trimming removed 5 bases at V and 9 bases at J, with 8 bases between. The CDR3 loop is CASSSSSEQFF. The CDR3 coding sequence is TGTGCCAGCAGTAGTAGCAGTGAGCAGTTCTTC.

This sequence joins TRBV5-1 and TRBJ2-1, with 10 bases lining up with TRBD1. With V trimmed by 4 bases and J by 0 bases, 4 bases remained unmatched. This CDR3 is built from 16 residues. Germline lookup yields CDR1 SGHRS and CDR2 YFSETQ. In DNA, the CDR3 is TGCGCCAGCAGCGCAGGACAGGGGGGCTCCTACAATGAGCAGTTCTTC. Translating it yields CASSAGQGGSYNEQFF.

The CDR3 nucleotides read TGTGCCAGCAGCCTTTACTCCCGGGTGAACATTCAGTACTTC. Residues: CASSLYSRVNIQYF. This chain links TRBV5-6 with TRBJ2-4; D is uncertain. The CDR3 totals 14 residues. The V end lost 4 bases, the J end lost 7 bases, and 15 bases lay between the germline ends. CDR1 and CDR2 from the germline V gene are SGHDT and YYEEEE.

This chain links TRBV12-5 with TRBJ1-5, with 7 nucleotides matching TRBD1. Losses at the gene ends were 7 bases for V and 6 bases for J; bases not matched to a gene: 15. Germline CDR1 reads LGHNT; CDR2 reads FRNRAP. The CDR3 runs to 16 residues. The CDR3 region has the DNA TGTGCTAGTGCCGCGCCAGCAGGGGGGCACGTTCAGCCCCAGCATTTT. It yields the protein CASAAPAGGHVQPQHF. The entire variable domain, with the rest obtained from reference TRBV12-5 and TRBJ1-5, is as follows: DARVTQTPRHKVTEMGQEVTMRCQPILGHNTVFWYRQTMMQGLELLAYFRNRAPLDDSGMPKDRFSAEMPDATLATLKIQPSEPRDSAVYFCASAAPAGGHVQPQHFGDGTRLSIL.

The chain uses TRBV28 and TRBJ2-7; no reliable D call. The CDR3 is 13 amino acids. CDR1 and CDR2 from the germline V gene are MDHEN and SYDVKM. Trimming took off 5 bases at V and 2 bases at J, with 10 bases between the two ends. The CDR3 protein is CASSNPPAYEQYF. As DNA, the CDR3 is TGTGCCAGCAGTAACCCACCAGCCTACGAGCAGTACTTC.

The V gene is TRBV28, the J gene TRBJ1-5, with D hard to call. Trimming removed 6 bases from V and 5 bases from J, with 11 bases in between. The CDR3 runs to 13 residues. Germline-derived CDR1 and CDR2 are MDHEN and SYDVKM. The CDR3 loop reads CASRSMRDQPQHF. The CDR3 DNA reads TGTGCCAGCAGATCCATGAGGGATCAGCCCCAGCATTTT.

The V call is TRBV6-5, the J call TRBJ2-1; D is perhaps TRBD1 (5 bases). Per germline, CDR1 MNHEY and CDR2 SVGAGI. This CDR3 comprises 13 residues. V lost 8 bases and J 7 bases, leaving 15 bases between the germline ends. CDR3 bases: TGTGCCAGCGCAACGCAACACAGGAATGAGCAGTTCTTC. Protein: CASATQHRNEQFF.

The J gene is TRBJ2-2, the V gene TRBV11-3, with D perhaps TRBD2 (6 bases). The V end lost 4 bases, the J end lost 5 bases, and 11 bases lay between the germline ends. This CDR3 is 14 amino acids long. Looked up from germline, CDR1 is SGHNT and CDR2 is YENEEA. The CDR3: CASSSGLLTGELFF. The CDR3 DNA reads as TGTGCCAGCAGCTCCGGACTATTGACCGGGGAGCTGTTTTTT.

The chain links TRBV29-1 to TRBJ2-1; 8 nucleotides line up with TRBD2. V trimming: 2 bases; J trimming: 3 bases; junction bases outside the gene matches: 3. Germline CDR1 reads SQVTM; CDR2 reads ANQGSEA. This CDR3 region has 14 residues. The CDR3 DNA sequence: TGCAGCGTTGAAACTAGCGGAGGCTACAATGAGCAGTTCTTC. As protein: CSVETSGGYNEQFF.

The V and J genes are TRBV30 and TRBJ2-5; TRBD1 aligns across 9 bases. This CDR3 comprises 12 residues. V shed 7 bases, J shed 5 bases, and the junction held 5 bases outside the gene matches. Germline CDR1 GTSNPN, CDR2 SVGIG (reference sequence). The CDR3 protein is CALDRGSETQYF. The DNA of the CDR3 is TGTGCCTTGGACAGGGGTTCGGAGACCCAGTACTTC.

This clone was seen just once. The V and J genes are TRBV28 and TRBJ2-2, with a weak D call TRBD1 (5 bases). Trimming cost V 4 bases and J 6 bases, with 12 bases left between them. This CDR3 has 14 amino acids. Germline CDR1 and CDR2: MDHEN and SYDVKM. CDR3 nucleotides: TGTGCCAGCAGTTCACCGACAGACGCCGGGGAGCTGTTTTTT. It specifies CASSSPTDAGELFF.

V is TRBV18 and J is TRBJ2-1, with 9 bases lining up with TRBD2. Trimming cost V 3 bases and J 4 bases; bases outside gene matches: 10. The CDR3 totals 17 residues. CDR1 is KGHSH, CDR2 LQKENI, per germline. The CDR3 is CASSPGMAGGLYNEQFF. CDR3 nucleotides: TGTGCCAGCTCACCGGGAATGGCGGGAGGGCTTTACAATGAGCAGTTCTTC. Full variable domain (remainder filled in from reference TRBV18 and TRBJ2-1): NAGVMQNPRHLVRRRGQEARLRCSPMKGHSHVYWYRQLPEEGLKFMVYLQKENIIDESGMPKERFSAEFPKEGPSILRIQQVVRGDSAAYFCASSPGMAGGLYNEQFFGPGTRLTVL.

The CDR3 DNA follows: TGCAGCGCCGTGGGGGGGGAGCACGCAGATACGCAGTATTTT. Translation gives CSAVGGEHADTQYF. The chain employs TRBV29-1 and TRBJ2-3; 7 bases are a match to TRBD2. The V segment lost 7 bases and the J segment 4 bases; nucleotides outside the gene matches: 11. Germline CDR1 and CDR2: SQVTM and ANQGSEA. This CDR3 has 14 residues.

The V call is TRBV19, the J call TRBJ2-7, with 9 positions matching TRBD1. Germline trimming cut 0 bases from V and 7 bases from J; bases unmatched to any gene: 4. Germline-derived CDR1 and CDR2 are LNHDA and SQIVND (reference sequence). This CDR3 comprises 14 residues. The CDR3 loop is CASSIDPGTGEQYF. The CDR3 DNA sequence: TGTGCCAGTAGTATAGACCCCGGGACAGGGGAGCAGTACTTC.

The rearrangement links TRBV9 to TRBJ2-3; possible D gene TRBD2, 7 bases. V lost 0 bases and J lost 4, with 15 bases in between. The CDR3 contains 16 residues. The germline CDR1 and CDR2 sequences are SGDLS and YYNGEE. The CDR3 loop reads CASSVVVRGGSDTQYF. As DNA, the CDR3 is TGTGCCAGCAGCGTAGTCGTCAGGGGAGGGTCAGATACGCAGTATTTT. Full variable domain (rest looked up from reference TRBV9 and TRBJ2-3): DSGVTQTPKHLITATGQRVTLRCSPRSGDLSVYWYQQSLDQGLQFLIQYYNGEERAKGNILERFSAQQFPDLHSELNLSSLELGDSALYFCASSVVVRGGSDTQYFGPGTRLTVL.

The chain carries TRBV2 and TRBJ2-2; D might be TRBD2 (6 bases). Germline CDR1 and CDR2: SNHLY and FYNNEI. The V gene lost 7 bases and the J gene lost 1 base, with 10 bases spanning the gap. This CDR3 region has 14 residues. The CDR3 loop is CASTPGVNTGELFF. The CDR3 DNA is TGTGCCAGCACTCCGGGGGTGAACACCGGGGAGCTGTTTTTT.

This clone turned up a few times. This chain uses TRBV5-1 with TRBJ2-2; the match to TRBD2 covers 8 bases. V shed 0 bases, J shed 5 bases, and the junction held 3 bases outside the gene matches. The V gene's germline CDR1 is SGHRS and CDR2 YFSETQ. The CDR3 has 15 residues. The CDR3 nucleotides are TGCGCCAGCAGCTTGGCCGGGAGGGCTACCGGGGAGCTGTTTTTT. It codes for CASSLAGRATGELFF.

The chain has TRBV3-1 (or the pseudogene TRBV3-2) and TRBJ2-2, with 8 nucleotides matching TRBD2. Germline CDR1 LGHDT, CDR2 YNNKEL (reference sequence). This CDR3 contains 16 residues. The ends lost 4 bases at V and 6 bases at J; junction bases unmatched: 10. The CDR3 nucleotides are TGTGCCAGCAGCCGGACGGGACTAGGCGTTCCCGGGGAGCTGTTTTTT. Protein: CASSRTGLGVPGELFF.

The V and J genes are TRBV6-5 and TRBJ1-2; TRBD1 aligns across 8 bases. The CDR3 is made up of 14 amino acids. Germline CDR1 MNHEY, CDR2 SVGAGI. V gave up 2 bases and J gave up 8 bases; unmatched junction bases: 7. This CDR3 reads CASSYGQGAWGYTF. Written as DNA, the CDR3 is TGTGCCAGCAGTTACGGGCAGGGGGCCTGGGGCTACACCTTC.

The rearrangement uses TRBV6-5 and TRBJ1-1; possible D gene TRBD1, 6 bases. The CDR3 consists of 13 residues. From germline, CDR1 is MNHEY and CDR2 SVGAGI. Deletions cut 11 bases from V and 3 bases from J, with 16 bases between. CDR3 protein: CAAQGNRDTEAFF. For the CDR3, the DNA is TGTGCCGCACAGGGTAATCGGGACACTGAAGCTTTCTTT.

V is TRBV2 and J is TRBJ2-5, with 10 nucleotides matching TRBD1. J lost 7 bases, V lost 3 bases, and 8 bases had no gene match. The germline V gene has CDR1 SNHLY and CDR2 FYNNEI. The CDR3 is 15 amino acids. CDR3 DNA: TGTGCCAGCAGTGACCGGACAGGGGGTGCCGGGACCCAGTACTTC. Encoded protein: CASSDRTGGAGTQYF.

This sequence joins TRBV6-6 and TRBJ2-1; TRBD2 agrees at 7 bases. CDR3 size: 15 residues. Trimming at V came to 0 bases and at J to 6 bases, leaving 5 bases not matched to a gene. The germline gives CDR1 MNHNY, CDR2 SVGAGI (reference sequence). DNA of the CDR3: TGTGCCAGCAGTTACTCCGCGGGGGAGGGCAATGAGCAGTTCTTC. It codes for CASSYSAGEGNEQFF.

V and J are TRBV6-1 and TRBJ1-5; 12 nucleotides agree with TRBD1. Germline V gene sequence: CDR1 MNHNS, CDR2 SASEGT. This CDR3 comprises 16 residues. With V trimmed by 2 bases and J by 6 bases, 5 bases remained unmatched. CDR3 in amino acids: CASSEQGQGASQPQHF. CDR3 in DNA: TGTGCCAGCAGTGAACAGGGACAGGGGGCCTCTCAGCCCCAGCATTTT.

This clone has only one observation. The V gene is TRBV9, the J gene TRBJ2-7; 14 positions match TRBD2. Trimming at V came to 3 bases and at J to 0 bases, leaving 8 bases not matched to a gene. There are 18 residues in the CDR3. Germline loops: CDR1 SGDLS, CDR2 YYNGEE. The CDR3 coding sequence is TGTGCCAGCAGCGCCGGACTAGCGGGAGGCCACAGCTCCTACGAGCAGTACTTC. Its protein is CASSAGLAGGHSSYEQYF.

The V call is TRBV27, the J call TRBJ2-1, with 10 bases lining up with TRBD2. V lost 5 bases, J lost 2 bases, and 18 bases stayed unmatched. This CDR3 has 20 amino acids. The germline CDR1 and CDR2 sequences are MNHEY and SMNVEV (reference sequence). CDR3 residues: CASSAYSGRLLSYPYNEQFF. CDR3 DNA: TGTGCCAGCAGTGCTTATAGCGGGAGGCTGCTTAGTTACCCCTACAATGAGCAGTTCTTC.

This sequence joins TRBV14 and TRBJ1-1; TRBD1 agrees at 8 bases. Germline V gene data show CDR1 as SGHDN and CDR2 as FVKESK. Trimming removed 3 bases from V and 4 bases from J; junction bases left unmatched: 1. This CDR3 contains 13 residues. CDR3: CASSHRGRTEAFF. CDR3 DNA: TGTGCCAGCAGCCACAGGGGGCGCACTGAAGCTTTCTTT.

The rearrangement links TRBV19 to TRBJ2-1; no definite D call. This CDR3 region has 13 residues. CDR1 LNHDA and CDR2 SQIVND come from the germline V gene (reference sequence). The V and J ends lost 3 bases and 7 bases respectively, with 10 bases between them. In DNA form, the CDR3 reads TGTGCCAGTAGTATTTTTTCACAGAATGAGCAGTTCTTC. It encodes CASSIFSQNEQFF.